The 5 T cell receptor beta chains reported below all come from one sample, sequenced in a study of blood T cell repertoires in COVID-19. Measured with immunoSEQ multiplex PCR; TCRdb has only the in-frame clones, and not every one. This repertoire shows about 210,000 clones, approximately 80% found once; its top ten account for around 9%. The sequenced sample consisted of PBMCs or T cells enriched from blood (not recorded which). The receptors shown here come from a woman aged 45-65 years with acute COVID-19.

This clone has a handful of counts. The gene calls are TRBV7-9 and TRBJ1-5; 7 nucleotides align to TRBD1. The CDR3 has 15 residues. The trim removed 5 bases at V and 3 bases at J, leaving 7 bases unmatched. The V gene's germline CDR1 is SEHNR and CDR2 FQNEAQ (reference sequence). The CDR3 sequence is CASSGRQGTNQPQHF. The CDR3 DNA reads TGTGCCAGCAGCGGGCGACAGGGTACCAATCAGCCCCAGCATTTT. The full variable domain, with the rest looked up from reference TRBV7-9 and TRBJ1-5, is DTGVSQNPRHKITKRGQNVTFRCDPISEHNRLYWYRQTLGQGPEFLTYFQNEAQLEKSRLLSDRFSAERPKGSFSTLEIQRTEQGDSAMYLCASSGRQGTNQPQHFGDGTRLSIL.

The chain links TRBV9 to TRBJ2-2, with TRBD1 as a possible D gene (5 bases). V lost 4 bases, J lost 8 bases, and 9 bases lay in between. The V gene's germline CDR1 is SGDLS and CDR2 YYNGEE. The CDR3 sequence is 12 residues long. The CDR3 loop is CASSTNRGELFF. The CDR3 region has the DNA TGTGCCAGCAGCACAAACAGGGGGGAGCTGTTTTTT.

The chain uses TRBV7-8 and TRBJ2-3, with 12 nucleotides matching TRBD2. The CDR3 sequence is 18 residues long. CDR1 is SGHVS and CDR2 is FQNEAQ in the germline V gene. V shed 0 bases, J shed 6 bases, and the junction held 10 bases outside the gene matches. Here the CDR3 DNA reads TGTGCCAGCAGCTTAGCAAGACTAGCGGGAGCTTCAGGCGATACGCAGTATTTT. Residues: CASSLARLAGASGDTQYF.

The gene calls are TRBV30 and TRBJ2-5; a possible D gene is TRBD2 (5 bases). Trimming took 2 bases from V and 4 from J, leaving 17 bases between them. The CDR3 consists of 15 residues. The germline V gene has CDR1 GTSNPN and CDR2 SVGIG (reference sequence). Here the CDR3 DNA reads TGTGCCTGGAGTCTCGGTCTCGGGGTACGAGAGACCCAGTACTTC. This gives the protein CAWSLGLGVRETQYF.

Concerning this clone: Other DNA sequences in the sample encode the same CDR3. The J gene is TRBJ1-3, the V gene TRBV11-2, with D perhaps TRBD1 (6 bases). CDR1 and CDR2 (germline): SGHAT, FQNNGV. The CDR3 covers 15 residues. With 2 bases removed from V and 2 bases from J, the gap between germline ends came to 10 bases. The chain's CDR3 is CASSLIRGTGNTIYF. In DNA, the CDR3 is TGTGCCAGCAGCTTAATCAGGGGAACTGGAAACACCATATATTTT.